The 22 T cell receptor beta chains given below trace back to one sample, sequenced in a study of OX40 agonist ivuxolimab in advanced cancers. Here immunoSEQ multiplex PCR was the method, and the copy in TCRdb shows in-frame clones only, minus some. The sample carries 70,000 to 95,000 clones, 91% recorded once. The material sequenced was CD4+ or CD8+ T cells sorted from blood, taken in a trial of the OX40 agonist ivuxolimab. The receptors stem from an adult with an advanced solid tumor such as melanoma, head and neck, liver or kidney cancer.

The CDR3 nucleotides are TGCAGCGTTTCCCCAGGGGCCTACGAGCAGTACTTC. Amino acids: CSVSPGAYEQYF. The chain combines TRBV29-1 with TRBJ2-7; maybe TRBD1 (6 bases). Trimming removed 5 bases at V and 2 bases at J, with 10 bases between. CDR3 length equals 12 residues. The germline V gene encodes CDR1 SQVTM and CDR2 ANQGSEA.

The J gene is TRBJ2-5, the V gene TRBV21-1; the table assigns TRBD2, which was not confirmed against the DNA. TRBV21-1 is a recognized pseudogene. This CDR3 region has 15 residues. The CDR3: CASSDSGRDQETQYF. CDR3 coding DNA: TGTGCCAGCAGCGACTCGGGAAGGGATCAAGAGACCCAGTACTTC.

This chain connects TRBV28 to TRBJ2-5, with TRBD1 matching 11 bases. Germline V CDR1 and CDR2: MDHEN, SYDVKM. The CDR3 sequence is 15 residues long. V shed 3 bases, J shed 5 bases, and the junction held 5 bases outside the gene matches. CDR3 residues: CASSLGQGVGETQYF. The CDR3 region has the DNA TGTGCCAGCAGTTTGGGACAGGGGGTAGGGGAGACCCAGTACTTC.

The V and J genes are TRBV19 and TRBJ2-7, with D possibly TRBD1 on 6 matching bases. The germline V gene encodes CDR1 LNHDA and CDR2 SQIVND (reference sequence). V dropped 4 bases and J dropped 5 bases, with 21 bases sitting between them. The CDR3 spans 16 residues. CDR3 nucleotide sequence: TGTGCCAGTAGTACCCTCGTCGGACAGACTCGGAACGAGCAGTACTTC. Protein: CASSTLVGQTRNEQYF.

The J gene is TRBJ1-1, the V gene TRBV7-8; 7 nucleotides align to TRBD1. The length of the CDR3 is 15 residues. Looked up from germline, CDR1 is SGHVS and CDR2 is FQNEAQ. V gave up 0 bases and J gave up 4 bases; unmatched junction bases: 5. This CDR3 is CASSLARAGGTEAFF. The CDR3 DNA reads as TGTGCCAGCAGCTTAGCGAGGGCAGGGGGCACTGAAGCTTTCTTT.

The chain couples TRBV27 to TRBJ2-5; D perhaps matches TRBD2 (5 bases). CDR3 length: 12 residues. The germline V gene encodes CDR1 MNHEY and CDR2 SMNVEV (reference sequence). V gave up 6 bases and J gave up 5 bases, with 10 bases separating them. The DNA of the CDR3 is TGTGCCAGCAGAACTAGTCTCGAGACCCAGTACTTC. Amino acid sequence: CASRTSLETQYF.

Only one count was recorded for this clone. The V and J genes are TRBV12-2 and TRBJ2-2; TRBD2, the D gene given by the table, was not confirmed from the DNA. TRBV12-2 is a pseudogene locus. This CDR3 spans 17 amino acids. DNA of the CDR3: TGTGCAAGTCGCCGCGGGACTAGCGGGAGAGTCACCGGGGAGCTGTTTTTT. Encoded protein: CASRRGTSGRVTGELFF.

The rearrangement joins TRBV6-5 to TRBJ2-7; D is unresolved. The CDR3 has 14 amino acids. V was shortened by 6 bases and J by 1 base, with 13 bases between the two germline ends. Germline CDR1 MNHEY, CDR2 SVGAGI. CDR3 residues: CASRGILLSYEQYF. The CDR3 DNA is TGTGCCAGCAGGGGCATCTTGCTTTCCTACGAGCAGTACTTC.

The genes are TRBV5-1 and TRBJ2-7, with D possibly being TRBD2 (6 bases). Germline V gives CDR1 SGHRS, CDR2 YFSETQ. This CDR3 region has 15 residues. V was shortened by 1 base and J by 6 bases, with 17 bases between the two germline ends. CDR3 nucleotide sequence: TGCGCCAGCAGCTTGATATGGCGGGACCAGACCGAGCAGTACTTC. Protein: CASSLIWRDQTEQYF.

The V call is TRBV15, the J call TRBJ2-7; a possible D gene is TRBD1 (6 bases). Between the trimmed V and J ends, which lost 4 bases and 1 base, there was a span of 8 bases. This CDR3 region has 13 residues. Germline values: CDR1 LNHNV, CDR2 YYDKDF (reference sequence). CDR3 bases: TGTGCCACCAGCACGGACAGTTCCTACGAGCAGTACTTC. Its protein product is CATSTDSSYEQYF.

The chain carries TRBV2 and TRBJ1-3; D remains unclear. The CDR3 spans 17 residues. The germline gives CDR1 SNHLY, CDR2 FYNNEI. V lost 5 bases and J 4 bases, leaving 21 bases between the germline ends. In DNA form, the CDR3 reads TGTGCCAGCAGTCGGCGTATTTCCACCCCTGAAGGAAACACCATATATTTT. Protein: CASSRRISTPEGNTIYF.

The sample holds one count of this clone. The chain recombines TRBV5-1 with TRBJ2-3, with 8 bases fitting TRBD2. V was clipped by 7 bases and J by 2 bases; unmatched bases: 6. The CDR3 spans 14 residues. Per the germline V gene, CDR1 is SGHRS and CDR2 is YFSETQ. This CDR3 reads CASRLASNTDTQYF. CDR3 sequence (DNA): TGCGCCAGCCGACTAGCGAGTAACACAGATACGCAGTATTTT.

The chain employs TRBV19 and TRBJ1-1; TRBD1 might be the D (5 bases). Trimming removed 7 bases from V and 6 bases from J, with 18 bases in between. Looked up from germline, CDR1 is LNHDA and CDR2 is SQIVND (reference sequence). The length of the CDR3 is 14 residues. CDR3 region: CASTWGRGSSEAFF. CDR3 in DNA: TGTGCCAGTACCTGGGGACGGGGGAGTTCTGAAGCTTTCTTT.

The J gene is TRBJ2-7, the V gene TRBV4-2; D is ambiguous. The CDR3 sequence is 13 residues long. Germline CDR1 is LGHNA and CDR2 is YNFKEQ. Deletions cut 0 bases from V and 3 bases from J, with 6 bases between. The DNA of the CDR3 is TGTGCCAGCAGCCAAGATTTTAGCTACGAGCAGTACTTC. It codes for CASSQDFSYEQYF.

The chain couples TRBV9 to TRBJ2-5; D tentatively fits TRBD1 or TRBD2 (6 bases each). The CDR3 spans 15 residues. V was pared by 4 bases and J by 0 bases, with 13 bases between. Per the germline V gene, CDR1 is SGDLS and CDR2 is YYNGEE. The CDR3 nucleotides are TGTGCCAGCAGCCAAGGGGGGCGGGACCAAGAGACCCAGTACTTC. Translation: CASSQGGRDQETQYF.

The rearrangement uses TRBV19 and TRBJ2-5; D is perhaps TRBD2 (6 bases). V lost 5 bases, J lost 5 bases, and 15 bases lay in between. Per the germline V gene, CDR1 is LNHDA and CDR2 is SQIVND (reference sequence). The length of the CDR3 is 14 residues. The CDR3 DNA is TGTGCCAGTAGTCCCCGGGGAGGCCGGGAGACCCAGTACTTC. It translates to CASSPRGGRETQYF.

The rearrangement links TRBV29-1 to TRBJ2-1; no clear D. CDR1 and CDR2 from the germline V gene are SQVTM and ANQGSEA. Trimming shortened V by 7 bases and J by 7 bases, and 11 bases separated the two germline ends. The CDR3 is 11 residues long. The CDR3 bases are TGCAGCGGGGCGATCGGGAATGAGCAGTTCTTC. This encodes CSGAIGNEQFF.

The rearrangement uses TRBV7-6 and TRBJ2-1; no reliable D call. CDR1 is SGHVS and CDR2 is FNYEAQ in the germline V gene. The CDR3 runs 14 residues. V lost 3 bases, J lost 7 bases, and 13 bases lay in between. The CDR3 nucleotides are TGTGCCAGCAGCTTCAATCCCACGTCGAATGAGCAGTTCTTC. Translation gives CASSFNPTSNEQFF.

The chain joins TRBV19 to TRBJ2-3, with TRBD2 identical over 8 bases. The V gene end was trimmed by 3 bases and the J gene end by 1 base; junction bases not matched to a gene: 6. CDR3 length equals 16 residues. The germline V gene encodes CDR1 LNHDA and CDR2 SQIVND (reference sequence). CDR3 sequence (DNA): TGTGCCAGTAGTATCACTAGCGGAATAGGCACAGATACGCAGTATTTT. Translated: CASSITSGIGTDTQYF.

The chain is built from TRBV2 and TRBJ2-3; 11 bases agree with TRBD2. This CDR3 region has 15 residues. Germline CDR1 is SNHLY and CDR2 is FYNNEI. The junction had 5 bases not matched to a gene; V was cut back by 5 bases and J by 4 bases. In DNA form, the CDR3 reads TGTGCCAGCAGTCTCGAACTAGCGGGAGCAGATACGCAGTATTTT. Its protein product is CASSLELAGADTQYF. Full variable domain (remainder filled in from reference TRBV2 and TRBJ2-3): EPEVTQTPSHQVTQMGQEVILRCVPISNHLYFYWYRQILGQKVEFLVSFYNNEISEKSEIFDDQFSVERPDGSNFTLKIRSTKLEDSAMYFCASSLELAGADTQYFGPGTRLTVL.

V gene TRBV5-4 combines with J gene TRBJ2-7, with 10 positions matching TRBD2. Unmatched junction bases numbered 7, after V lost 3 bases and J lost 4 bases. Germline lookup yields CDR1 SGHNT and CDR2 YYREEE (reference sequence). The CDR3 runs to 15 residues. The DNA of the CDR3 is TGTGCCAGCAGCTCCCCTAGCGGGAGTAAGTACGAGCAGTACTTC. As protein: CASSSPSGSKYEQYF.

J is TRBJ2-3 and V is TRBV14; perhaps TRBD2 as D (6 bases). Trimming pared 1 base from V and 3 bases from J, leaving 14 bases between. Germline CDR1 SGHDN, CDR2 FVKESK. The CDR3 has 16 amino acids. CDR3 sequence: CASSQGVSGRTDTQYF. In nucleotides, the CDR3 is TGTGCCAGCAGCCAAGGGGTTAGCGGTCGTACAGATACGCAGTATTTT.